The present T cell receptor beta chain was sequenced within a study of CD8 T cells in ankylosing spondylitis. CDR1 and CDR2 from the germline V gene are GTSNPN and SVGIG (reference sequence). Trimming took 6 bases from V and 0 from J, leaving 12 bases between them. The CDR3 spans 14 residues. Study-level points and caveats: In the blood and synovial fluid of reactive arthritis, some motif variants had been previously reported.

TCRdb re-called the 5' RACE reads through MiXCR, storing one row per CDR3 protein. Counted here are about 130,000 distinct CDR3 sequences, 7.3% occurring once; the ten biggest clones make up roughly 12%. This clonotype was seen a few times. Its antigen is undetermined. The sample comprised blood, either unsorted or a sorted T cell fraction (not recorded which). This chain joins TRBV30 and TRBJ1-3; a possible D gene is TRBD1 (5 bases). The TCR was taken from a female donor with ankylosing spondylitis or in good health (not recorded which). The chain's CDR3 is CACPLGGSGNTIYF. In DNA form, the CDR3 reads TGTGCCTGCCCATTGGGGGGCTCTGGAAACACCATATATTTT.